This T cell receptor (beta chain) was recorded in a study of beta chain features in type 1 diabetes. The V gene's germline CDR1 is MNHEY and CDR2 SMNVEV (reference sequence). V lost 5 bases and J lost 0, with 14 bases in between. There are 16 residues in the CDR3. Via the markers CD45RO/CCR7/CD25/CD127/CD95/CD27, stem cell-like memory, regulatory, central memory and naive CD4+ cells were sorted. Study conclusions and caveats: The similarity of naive, central memory and Treg TCRB repertoires appeared greater among patients than among healthy donors. Type 1 diabetes patients had TCRB CDR3s that were shorter (moderately but significantly so) in all four CD4+ subsets.

Since all of the isolated RNA was reverse transcribed, expressed TCRB transcripts were what got sequenced. The protocol was immunoSEQ multiplex PCR, while the TCRdb copy is restricted to in-frame clones and leaves out a portion. Of about 180,000 clones listed, less than 9.5% are singletons. This clone has only one observation. Its antigen is not identified. V usage is TRBV27 and J usage is TRBJ2-1; possibly TRBD2 for D (7 bases). The source material was central memory CD4+ T cells from blood. This sequence originates from a woman between 40 and 50 years old with type 1 diabetes. The CDR3 region is CASSPGGGSSYNEQFF. The CDR3, as DNA: TGTGCCAGCAGTCCGGGGGGCGGAAGCTCCTACAATGAGCAGTTCTTC.